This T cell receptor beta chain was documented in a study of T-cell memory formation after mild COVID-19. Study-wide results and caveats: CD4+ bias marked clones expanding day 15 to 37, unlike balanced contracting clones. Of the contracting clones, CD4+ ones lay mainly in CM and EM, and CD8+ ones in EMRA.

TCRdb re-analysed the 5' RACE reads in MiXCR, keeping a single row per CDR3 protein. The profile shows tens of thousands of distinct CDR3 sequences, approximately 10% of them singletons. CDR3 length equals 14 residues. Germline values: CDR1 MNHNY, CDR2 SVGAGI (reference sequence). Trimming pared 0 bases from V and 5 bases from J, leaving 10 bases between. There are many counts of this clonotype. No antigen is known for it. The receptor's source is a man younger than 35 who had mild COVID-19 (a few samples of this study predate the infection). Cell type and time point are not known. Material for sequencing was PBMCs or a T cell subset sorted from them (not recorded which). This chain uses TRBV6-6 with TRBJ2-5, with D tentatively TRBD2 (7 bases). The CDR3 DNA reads TGTGCCAGCAGTTACTCGGGGGGGCCGGAGACCCAGTACTTC. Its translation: CASSYSGGPETQYF.